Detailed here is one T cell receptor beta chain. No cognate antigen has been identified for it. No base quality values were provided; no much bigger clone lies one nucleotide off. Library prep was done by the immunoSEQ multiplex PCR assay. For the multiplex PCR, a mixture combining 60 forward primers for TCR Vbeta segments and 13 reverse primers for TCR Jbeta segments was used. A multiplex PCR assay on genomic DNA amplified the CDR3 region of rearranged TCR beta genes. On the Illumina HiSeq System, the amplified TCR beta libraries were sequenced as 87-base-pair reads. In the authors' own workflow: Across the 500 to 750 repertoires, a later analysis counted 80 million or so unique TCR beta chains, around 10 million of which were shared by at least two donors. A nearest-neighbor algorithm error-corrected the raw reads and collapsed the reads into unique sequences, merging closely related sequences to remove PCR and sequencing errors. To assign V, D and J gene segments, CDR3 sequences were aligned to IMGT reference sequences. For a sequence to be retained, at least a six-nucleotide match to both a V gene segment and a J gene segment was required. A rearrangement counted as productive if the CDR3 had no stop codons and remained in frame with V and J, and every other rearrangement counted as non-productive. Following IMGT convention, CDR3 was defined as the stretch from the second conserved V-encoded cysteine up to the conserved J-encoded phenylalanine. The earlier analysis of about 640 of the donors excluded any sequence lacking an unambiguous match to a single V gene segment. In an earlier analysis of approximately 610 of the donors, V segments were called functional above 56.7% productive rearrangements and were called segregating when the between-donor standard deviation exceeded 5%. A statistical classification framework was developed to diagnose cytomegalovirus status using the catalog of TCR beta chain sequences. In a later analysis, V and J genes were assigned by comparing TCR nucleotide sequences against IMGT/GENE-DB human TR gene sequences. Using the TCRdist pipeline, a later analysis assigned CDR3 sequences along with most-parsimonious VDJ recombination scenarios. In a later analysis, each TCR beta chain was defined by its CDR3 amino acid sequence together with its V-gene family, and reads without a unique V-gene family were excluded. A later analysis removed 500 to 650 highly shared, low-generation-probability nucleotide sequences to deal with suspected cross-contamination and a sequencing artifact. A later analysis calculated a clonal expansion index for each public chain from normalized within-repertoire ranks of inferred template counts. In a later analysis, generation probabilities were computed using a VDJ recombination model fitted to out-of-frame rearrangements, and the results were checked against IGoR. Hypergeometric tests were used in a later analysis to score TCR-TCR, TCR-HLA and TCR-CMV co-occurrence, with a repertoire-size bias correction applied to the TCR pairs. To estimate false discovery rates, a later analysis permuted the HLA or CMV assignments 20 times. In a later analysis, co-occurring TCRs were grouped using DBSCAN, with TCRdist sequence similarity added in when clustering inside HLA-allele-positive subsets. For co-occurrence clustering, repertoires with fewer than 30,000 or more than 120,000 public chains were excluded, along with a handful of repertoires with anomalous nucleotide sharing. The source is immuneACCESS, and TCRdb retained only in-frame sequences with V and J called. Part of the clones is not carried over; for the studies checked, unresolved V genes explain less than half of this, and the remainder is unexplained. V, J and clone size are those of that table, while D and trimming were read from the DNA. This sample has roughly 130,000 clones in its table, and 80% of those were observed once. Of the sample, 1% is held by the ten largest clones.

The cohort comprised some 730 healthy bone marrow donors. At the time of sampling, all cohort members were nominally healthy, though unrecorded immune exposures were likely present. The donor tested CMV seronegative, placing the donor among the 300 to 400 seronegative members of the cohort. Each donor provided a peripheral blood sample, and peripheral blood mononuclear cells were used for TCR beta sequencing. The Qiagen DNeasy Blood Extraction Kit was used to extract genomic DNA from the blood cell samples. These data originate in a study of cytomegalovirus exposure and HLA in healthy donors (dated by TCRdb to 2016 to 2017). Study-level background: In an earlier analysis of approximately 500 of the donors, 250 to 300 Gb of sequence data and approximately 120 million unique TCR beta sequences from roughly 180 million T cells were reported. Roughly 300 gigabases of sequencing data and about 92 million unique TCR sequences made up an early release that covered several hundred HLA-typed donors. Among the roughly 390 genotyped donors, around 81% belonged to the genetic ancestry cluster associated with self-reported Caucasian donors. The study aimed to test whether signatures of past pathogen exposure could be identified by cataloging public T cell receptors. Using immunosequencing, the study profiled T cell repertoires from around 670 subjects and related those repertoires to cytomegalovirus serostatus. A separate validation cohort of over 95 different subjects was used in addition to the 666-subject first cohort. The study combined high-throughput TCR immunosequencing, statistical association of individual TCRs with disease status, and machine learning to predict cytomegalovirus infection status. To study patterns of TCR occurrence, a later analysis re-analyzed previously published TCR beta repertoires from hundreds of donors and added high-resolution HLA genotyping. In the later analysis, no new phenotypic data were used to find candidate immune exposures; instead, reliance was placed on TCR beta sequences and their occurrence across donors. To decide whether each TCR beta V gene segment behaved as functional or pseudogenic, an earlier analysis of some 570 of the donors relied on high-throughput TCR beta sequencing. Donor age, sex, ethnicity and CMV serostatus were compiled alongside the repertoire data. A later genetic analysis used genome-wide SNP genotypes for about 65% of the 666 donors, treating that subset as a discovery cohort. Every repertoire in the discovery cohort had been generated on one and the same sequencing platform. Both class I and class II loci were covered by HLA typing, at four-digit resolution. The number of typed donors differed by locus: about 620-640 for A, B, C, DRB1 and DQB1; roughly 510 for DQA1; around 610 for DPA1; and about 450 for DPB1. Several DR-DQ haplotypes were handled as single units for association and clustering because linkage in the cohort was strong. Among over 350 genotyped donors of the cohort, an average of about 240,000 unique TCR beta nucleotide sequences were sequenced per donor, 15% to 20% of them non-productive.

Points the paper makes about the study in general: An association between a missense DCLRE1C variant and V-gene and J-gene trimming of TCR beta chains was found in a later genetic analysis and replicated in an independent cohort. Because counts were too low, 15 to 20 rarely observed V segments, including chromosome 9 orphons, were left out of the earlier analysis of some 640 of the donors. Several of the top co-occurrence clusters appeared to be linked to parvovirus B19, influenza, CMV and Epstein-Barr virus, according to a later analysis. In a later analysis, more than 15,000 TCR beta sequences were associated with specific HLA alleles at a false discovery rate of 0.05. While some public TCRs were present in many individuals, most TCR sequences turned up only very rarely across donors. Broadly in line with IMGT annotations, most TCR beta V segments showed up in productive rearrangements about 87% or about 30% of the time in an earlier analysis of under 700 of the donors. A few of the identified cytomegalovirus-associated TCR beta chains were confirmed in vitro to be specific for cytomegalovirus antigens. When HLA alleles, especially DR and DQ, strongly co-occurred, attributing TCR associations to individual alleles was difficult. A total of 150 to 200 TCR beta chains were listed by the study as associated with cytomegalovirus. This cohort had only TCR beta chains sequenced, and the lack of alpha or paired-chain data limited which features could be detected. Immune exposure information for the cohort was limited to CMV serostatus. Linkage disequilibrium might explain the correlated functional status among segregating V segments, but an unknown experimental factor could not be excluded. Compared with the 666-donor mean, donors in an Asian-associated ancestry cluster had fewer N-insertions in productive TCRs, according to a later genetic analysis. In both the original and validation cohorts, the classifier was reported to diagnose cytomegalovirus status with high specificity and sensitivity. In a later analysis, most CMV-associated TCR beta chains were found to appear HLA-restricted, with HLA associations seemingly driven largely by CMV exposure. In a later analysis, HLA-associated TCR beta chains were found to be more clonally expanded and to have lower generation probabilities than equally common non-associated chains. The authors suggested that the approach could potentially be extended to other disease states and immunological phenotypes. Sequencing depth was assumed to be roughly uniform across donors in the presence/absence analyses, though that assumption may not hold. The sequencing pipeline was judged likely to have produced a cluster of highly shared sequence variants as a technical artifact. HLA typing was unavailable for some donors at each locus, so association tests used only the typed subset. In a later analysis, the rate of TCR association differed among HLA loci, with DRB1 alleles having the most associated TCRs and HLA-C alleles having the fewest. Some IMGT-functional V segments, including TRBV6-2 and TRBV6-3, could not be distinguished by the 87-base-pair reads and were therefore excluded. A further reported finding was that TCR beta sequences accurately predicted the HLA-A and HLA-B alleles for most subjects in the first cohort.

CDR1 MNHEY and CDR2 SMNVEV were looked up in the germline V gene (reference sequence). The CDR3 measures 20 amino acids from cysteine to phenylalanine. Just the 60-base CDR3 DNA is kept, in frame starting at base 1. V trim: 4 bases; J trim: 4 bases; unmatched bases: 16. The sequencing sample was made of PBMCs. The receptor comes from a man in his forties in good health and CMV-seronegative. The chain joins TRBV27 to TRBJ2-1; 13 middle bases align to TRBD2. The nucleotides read TGTGCCAGCAGTTATTCCGGGACTAGCGGGATCTCCTCTAAATACAATGAGCAGTTCTTC. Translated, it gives CASSYSGTSGISSKYNEQFF.